The 26 T cell receptor beta chains given below trace back to one sample, sequenced in a study of T cells expressing NK-cell markers. TCRdb reworked the 5' RACE reads into one entry per CDR3 protein, no DNA. In all, the sample yields roughly 120,000 distinct CDR3 sequences. Sequenced material: blood T cells: a sorted CD56 or NKG2C T cell subset, CD4+ or CD8+ T cells, or bulk PBMC T cells (not recorded which). These receptor sequences come from a woman between 18 and 69 years old in good health.

The chain combines TRBV4-2 with TRBJ2-5. Germline CDR1 and CDR2: LGHNA and YNFKEQ. The CDR3 loop spans 13 amino acids. CDR3 protein: CASSQGESRTQYF.

The rearrangement links TRBV12-3 or TRBV12-4 to TRBJ2-5. The CDR3 contains 14 residues. CDR3 region: CASSLGNHQETQYF.

V is TRBV7-8 and J is TRBJ1-2. This CDR3 spans 17 amino acids. Germline V gene sequence: CDR1 SGHVS, CDR2 FQNEAQ. The CDR3 protein is CASSLPGAGPNNYGYTF. The full variable domain, its missing parts supplied by reference TRBV7-8 and TRBJ1-2, is GAGVSQSPRYKVAKRGQDVALRCDPISGHVSLFWYQQALGQGPEFLTYFQNEAQLDKSGLPSDRFFAERPEGSVSTLKIQRTQQEDSAVYLCASSLPGAGPNNYGYTFGSGTRLTVV.

The chain uses TRBV20-1 and TRBJ2-5. The CDR3 is 12 amino acids. Germline V gene data show CDR1 as DFQATT and CDR2 as SNEGSKA (reference sequence). The CDR3 here is CSAPDVRETQYF.

The CDR3 reads CASSPGTNYNEQFF. This chain links TRBV3-1 with TRBJ2-1; absent DNA, TCRdb's TRBD2 call cannot be checked. Germline values: CDR1 LGHDT, CDR2 YNNKEL (reference sequence). The CDR3 loop spans 14 amino acids.

The chain employs TRBV19 and TRBJ1-1. In germline, CDR1 is LNHDA, CDR2 SQIVND (reference sequence). The CDR3 is 13 residues long. CDR3 in amino acids: CASSIDGNAEAFF.

The chain links TRBV12-3 or TRBV12-4 to TRBJ1-5. This CDR3 spans 14 amino acids. The chain's CDR3 is CASSPQASNQPQHF.

V is TRBV5-1 and J is TRBJ2-1; TCRdb returns TRBD2, unconfirmable since there is no DNA. The CDR3 is 14 residues long. Germline V lookup: CDR1 SGHRS, CDR2 YFSETQ. CDR3 sequence: CASSDGLADNEQFF.

The rearrangement links TRBV7-2 to TRBJ2-5; the TCRdb call, TRBD1, lacks DNA for checking. The CDR3 sequence is 13 residues long. Germline loops: CDR1 SGHTA, CDR2 FQGNSA. CDR3 protein: CASSPAPWETQYF.

The V and J genes are TRBV20-1 and TRBJ2-7. This CDR3 region has 13 residues. Germline V gene lookup returns CDR1 DFQATT and CDR2 SNEGSKA (reference sequence). CDR3 region: CSASRQGTYEQYF.

The chain combines TRBV28 with TRBJ2-2; TCRdb calls TRBD2, which cannot be checked without DNA. The germline gives CDR1 MDHEN, CDR2 SYDVKM. The CDR3 has 18 residues. This CDR3 is CASSFSSLGELSTGELFF.

The chain employs TRBV19 and TRBJ2-1; TCRdb's D gene call, TRBD2, goes unchecked for lack of DNA. The CDR3 has 18 residues. CDR1 is LNHDA and CDR2 is SQIVND in the germline V gene (reference sequence). The chain's CDR3 is CASSPGLAGGFSYNEQFF. The full variable domain, with the rest looked up from reference TRBV19 and TRBJ2-1, is DGGITQSPKYLFRKEGQNVTLSCEQNLNHDAMYWYRQDPGQGLRLIYYSQIVNDFQKGDIAEGYSVSREKKESFPLTVTSAQKNPTAFYLCASSPGLAGGFSYNEQFFGPGTRLTVL.

This sequence joins TRBV7-3 and TRBJ2-3. The CDR3 has 13 amino acids. CDR1 is SGHTA and CDR2 is FQGTGA in the germline V gene. The CDR3 here is CASSKDHTDTQYF. The variable domain in full, completed from reference TRBV7-3 and TRBJ2-3, reads GAGVSQTPSNKVTEKGKYVELRCDPISGHTALYWYRQSLGQGPEFLIYFQGTGAADDSGLPNDRFFAVRPEGSVSTLKIQRTERGDSAVYLCASSKDHTDTQYFGPGTRLTVL.

This chain uses TRBV5-1 with TRBJ2-7. Germline V CDR1 and CDR2: SGHRS, YFSETQ. The CDR3 has 15 amino acids. The CDR3 loop is CASSLFRQGSYEQYF.

The rearrangement joins TRBV12-3 or TRBV12-4 to TRBJ2-3; TCRdb's D call, TRBD1, is unchecked because there is no DNA. This CDR3 comprises 14 residues. Here the CDR3 reads CASSLEAPPGTQYF.

The chain joins TRBV5-4 to TRBJ2-7; TCRdb returns TRBD2, unconfirmable since there is no DNA. Germline CDR1 reads SGHNT; CDR2 reads YYREEE (reference sequence). The CDR3 covers 14 residues. The chain's CDR3 is CASSLGPLIGEQYF.

This rearrangement joins TRBV4-3 to TRBJ2-2; the TCRdb D gene call, TRBD2, has no DNA to confirm it. CDR1 and CDR2 (germline): LGHNA, YSLEER. The CDR3 extends over 16 amino acids. CDR3 loop: CASSREREMNTGELFF.

This chain joins TRBV19 and TRBJ2-7; TCRdb's D gene call, TRBD1, goes unchecked for lack of DNA. From germline, CDR1 is LNHDA and CDR2 SQIVND (reference sequence). The CDR3 spans 12 residues. CDR3 in amino acids: CASSMGHHEQYF. The full variable domain, rest sourced from reference TRBV19 and TRBJ2-7, is DGGITQSPKYLFRKEGQNVTLSCEQNLNHDAMYWYRQDPGQGLRLIYYSQIVNDFQKGDIAEGYSVSREKKESFPLTVTSAQKNPTAFYLCASSMGHHEQYFGPGTRLTVT.

The chain employs TRBV12-3 or TRBV12-4 and TRBJ2-1; TCRdb calls TRBD1, which cannot be checked without DNA. The CDR3 is made up of 14 amino acids. The CDR3 reads CASSWGANAHEQFF.

The rearrangement uses TRBV27 and TRBJ2-1; lacking DNA, the TRBD2 call made by TCRdb goes unchecked. Germline loops: CDR1 MNHEY, CDR2 SMNVEV (reference sequence). This CDR3 region has 19 residues. The CDR3 here is CASSERVWQGRAGYNEQFF.

CDR3 protein: CASSLQDSAPSEQFF. The V gene is TRBV7-9, the J gene TRBJ2-1; TCRdb names TRBD1, which stays unverified in the absence of DNA. CDR3 length equals 15 residues. From germline, CDR1 is SEHNR and CDR2 FQNEAQ (reference sequence). The complete variable domain, with remaining parts taken from reference TRBV7-9 and TRBJ2-1, reads DTGVSQNPRHKITKRGQNVTFRCDPISEHNRLYWYRQTLGQGPEFLTYFQNEAQLEKSRLLSDRFSAERPKGSFSTLEIQRTEQGDSAMYLCASSLQDSAPSEQFFGPGTRLTVL.

The rearrangement links TRBV9 to TRBJ2-1; no DNA is available, so the TRBD1 call from TCRdb remains unchecked. The CDR3 is 16 amino acids. The germline CDR1 and CDR2 sequences are SGDLS and YYNGEE. The CDR3 is CASSVGWGELDNEQFF.

The chain is built from TRBV9 and TRBJ2-7; there is no DNA to check the TCRdb D call of TRBD1. The CDR3 is 15 residues long. Per germline, CDR1 SGDLS and CDR2 YYNGEE. The CDR3 reads CASSVTGMSTYEQYF.

V usage is TRBV7-8 and J usage is TRBJ2-1; TCRdb's D call of TRBD1 is untestable without DNA. Germline CDR1 SGHVS, CDR2 FQNEAQ. The CDR3 has 16 amino acids. This CDR3 is CASSLGASQGFNEQFF.

V gene TRBV7-6 combines with J gene TRBJ2-3; the D gene TCRdb calls, TRBD1, cannot be checked with no DNA. The CDR3 length is 14 residues. Germline loops: CDR1 SGHVS, CDR2 FNYEAQ. The CDR3 is CASSLDRVSDTQYF.

V is TRBV9 and J is TRBJ2-1; TCRdb's assignment of TRBD1 cannot be checked, as there is no DNA. CDR1 is SGDLS and CDR2 is YYNGEE in the germline V gene. This CDR3 has 12 residues. CDR3 region: CASSSPHDEQFF.